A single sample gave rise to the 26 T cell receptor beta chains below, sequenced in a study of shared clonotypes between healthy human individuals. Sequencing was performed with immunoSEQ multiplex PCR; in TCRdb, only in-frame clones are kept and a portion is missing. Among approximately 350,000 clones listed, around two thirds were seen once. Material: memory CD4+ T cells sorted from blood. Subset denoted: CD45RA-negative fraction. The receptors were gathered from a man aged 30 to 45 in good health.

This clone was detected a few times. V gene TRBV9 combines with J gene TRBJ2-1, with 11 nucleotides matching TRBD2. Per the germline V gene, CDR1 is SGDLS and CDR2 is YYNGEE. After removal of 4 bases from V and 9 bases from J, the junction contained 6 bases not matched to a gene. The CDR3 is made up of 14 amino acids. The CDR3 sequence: CASSLTSGKGEQFF. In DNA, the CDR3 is TGTGCCAGCAGCTTGACTAGCGGGAAGGGTGAGCAGTTCTTC.

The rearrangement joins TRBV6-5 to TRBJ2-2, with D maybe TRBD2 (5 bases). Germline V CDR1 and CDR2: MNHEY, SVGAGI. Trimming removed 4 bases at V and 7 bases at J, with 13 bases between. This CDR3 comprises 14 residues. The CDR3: CASSLLVGGGELFF. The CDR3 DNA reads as TGTGCCAGCAGTTTACTAGTTGGCGGCGGGGAGCTGTTTTTT.

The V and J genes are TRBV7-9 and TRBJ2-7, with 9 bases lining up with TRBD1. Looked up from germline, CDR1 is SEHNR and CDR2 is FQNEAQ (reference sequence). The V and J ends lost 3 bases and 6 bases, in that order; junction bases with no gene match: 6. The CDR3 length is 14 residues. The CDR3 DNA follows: TGTGCCAGCAGCTTCGGGACAGGGTTTCCCGAGCAGTACTTC. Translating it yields CASSFGTGFPEQYF.

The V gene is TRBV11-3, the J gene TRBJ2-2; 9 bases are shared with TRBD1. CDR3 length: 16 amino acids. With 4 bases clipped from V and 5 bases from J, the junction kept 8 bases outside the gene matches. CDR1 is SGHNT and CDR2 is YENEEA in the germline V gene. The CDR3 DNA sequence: TGTGCCAGCAGCTCAGGACAGGGGACGAGAACCGGGGAGCTGTTTTTT. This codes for CASSSGQGTRTGELFF.

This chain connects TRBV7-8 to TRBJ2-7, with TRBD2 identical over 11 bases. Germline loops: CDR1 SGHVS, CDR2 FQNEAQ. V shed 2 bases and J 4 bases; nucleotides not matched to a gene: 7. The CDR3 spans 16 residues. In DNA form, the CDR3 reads TGTGCCAGCAGCTTATGGGTGACTAGCGGGGATTACGAGCAGTACTTC. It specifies CASSLWVTSGDYEQYF.

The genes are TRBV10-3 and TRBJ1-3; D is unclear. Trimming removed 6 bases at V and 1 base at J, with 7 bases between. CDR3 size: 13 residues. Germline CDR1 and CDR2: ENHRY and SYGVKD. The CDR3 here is CAIRGYSGNTIYF. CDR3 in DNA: TGTGCCATCAGGGGGTATTCTGGAAACACCATATATTTT.

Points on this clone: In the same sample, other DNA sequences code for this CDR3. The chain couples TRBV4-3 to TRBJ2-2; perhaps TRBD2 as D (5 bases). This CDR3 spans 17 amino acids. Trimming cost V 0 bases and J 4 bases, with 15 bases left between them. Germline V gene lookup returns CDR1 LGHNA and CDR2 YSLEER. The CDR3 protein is CASSQDPAGGVTGELFF. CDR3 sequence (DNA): TGCGCCAGCAGCCAAGACCCCGCGGGTGGGGTCACCGGGGAGCTGTTTTTT.

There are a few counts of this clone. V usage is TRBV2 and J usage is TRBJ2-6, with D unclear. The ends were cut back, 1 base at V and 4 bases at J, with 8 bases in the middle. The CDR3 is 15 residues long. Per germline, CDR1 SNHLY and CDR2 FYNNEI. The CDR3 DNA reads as TGTGCCAGCAGTGAAGGGGCGGCCGGGGCCAACGTCCTGACTTTC. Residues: CASSEGAAGANVLTF.

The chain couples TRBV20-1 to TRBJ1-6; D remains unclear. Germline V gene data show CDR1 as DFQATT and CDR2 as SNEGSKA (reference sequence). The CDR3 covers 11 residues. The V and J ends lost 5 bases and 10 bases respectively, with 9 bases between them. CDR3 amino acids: CSASDGSPLHF. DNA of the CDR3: TGCAGTGCTTCGGACGGATCACCCCTCCACTTT.

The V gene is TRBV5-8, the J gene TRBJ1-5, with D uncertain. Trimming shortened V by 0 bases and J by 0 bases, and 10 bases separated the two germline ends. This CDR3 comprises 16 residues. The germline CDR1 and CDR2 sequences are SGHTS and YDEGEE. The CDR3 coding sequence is TGTGCCAGCAGCTTGGGGGTGGTGTATAGCAATCAGCCCCAGCATTTT. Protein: CASSLGVVYSNQPQHF.

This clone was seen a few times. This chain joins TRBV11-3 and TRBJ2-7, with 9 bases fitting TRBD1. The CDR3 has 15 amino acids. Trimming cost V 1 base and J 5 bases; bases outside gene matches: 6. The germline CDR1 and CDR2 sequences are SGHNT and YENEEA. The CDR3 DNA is TGTGCCAGCAGCTTAGGAGGGACAGGGTTCCACGAGCAGTACTTC. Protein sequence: CASSLGGTGFHEQYF. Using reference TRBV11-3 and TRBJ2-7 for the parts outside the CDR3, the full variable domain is EAGVVQSPRYKIIEKKQPVAFWCNPISGHNTLYWYLQNLGQGPELLIRYENEEAVDDSQLPKDRFSAERLKGVDSTLKIQPAELGDSAVYLCASSLGGTGFHEQYFGPGTRLTVT.

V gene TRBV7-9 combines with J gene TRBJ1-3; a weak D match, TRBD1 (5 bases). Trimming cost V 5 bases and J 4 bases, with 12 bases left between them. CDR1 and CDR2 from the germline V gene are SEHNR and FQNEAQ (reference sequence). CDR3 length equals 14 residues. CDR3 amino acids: CASSPNQGGNTIYF. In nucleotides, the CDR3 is TGTGCCAGCAGCCCAAACCAGGGAGGAAACACCATATATTTT.

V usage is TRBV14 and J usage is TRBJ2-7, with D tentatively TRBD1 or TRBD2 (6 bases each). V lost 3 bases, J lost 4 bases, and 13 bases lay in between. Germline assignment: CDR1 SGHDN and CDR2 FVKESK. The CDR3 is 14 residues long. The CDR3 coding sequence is TGTGCCAGCAGCCAGGCAAGGGGGGCTTACGAGCAGTACTTC. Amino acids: CASSQARGAYEQYF.

CDR3 amino acids: CASSAGGQSYGYTF. CDR3 nucleotide sequence: TGTGCCAGCAGCGCGGGCGGACAGTCCTATGGCTACACCTTC. This rearrangement joins TRBV9 to TRBJ1-2; possibly TRBD1 for D (6 bases). The CDR3 covers 14 residues. Trimming shortened V by 3 bases and J by 4 bases, and 13 bases separated the two germline ends. The germline CDR1 and CDR2 sequences are SGDLS and YYNGEE.

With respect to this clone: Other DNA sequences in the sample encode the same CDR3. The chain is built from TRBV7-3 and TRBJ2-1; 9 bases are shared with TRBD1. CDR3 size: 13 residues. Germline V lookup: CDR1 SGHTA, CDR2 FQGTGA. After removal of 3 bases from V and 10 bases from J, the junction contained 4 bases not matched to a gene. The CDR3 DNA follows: TGTGCCAGCAGCTTGTTAACAGGGGGCGAGCAGTTCTTC. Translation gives CASSLLTGGEQFF.

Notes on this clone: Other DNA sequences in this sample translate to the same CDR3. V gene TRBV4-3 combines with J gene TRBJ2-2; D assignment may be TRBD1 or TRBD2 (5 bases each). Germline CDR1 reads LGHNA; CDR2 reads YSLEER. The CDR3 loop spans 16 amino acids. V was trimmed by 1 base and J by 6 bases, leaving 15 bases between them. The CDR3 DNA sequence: TGCGCCAGCAGCCAAGCCGGGGCGGGTGGGGCCGGGGAGCTGTTTTTT. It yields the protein CASSQAGAGGAGELFF.

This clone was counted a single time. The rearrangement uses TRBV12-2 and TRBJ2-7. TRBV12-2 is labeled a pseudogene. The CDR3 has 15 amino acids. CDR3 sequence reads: CASRLAVQPLSEQYF. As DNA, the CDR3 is TGTGCAAGTCGCTTAGCAGTACAACCCTTGAGCGAGCAGTACTTC.

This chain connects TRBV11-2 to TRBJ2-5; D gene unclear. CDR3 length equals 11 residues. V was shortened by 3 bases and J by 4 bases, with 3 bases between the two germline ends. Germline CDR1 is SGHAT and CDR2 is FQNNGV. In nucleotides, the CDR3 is TGTGCCAGCAGCTTGCTAGAGACCCAGTACTTC. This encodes CASSLLETQYF.

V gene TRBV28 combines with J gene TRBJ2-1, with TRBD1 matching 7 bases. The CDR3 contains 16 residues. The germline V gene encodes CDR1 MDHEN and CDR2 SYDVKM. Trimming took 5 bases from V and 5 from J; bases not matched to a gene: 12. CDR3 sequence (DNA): TGTGCCAGCAGTATAACAGCCGGGACAGCAGACAATGAGCAGTTCTTC. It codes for CASSITAGTADNEQFF.

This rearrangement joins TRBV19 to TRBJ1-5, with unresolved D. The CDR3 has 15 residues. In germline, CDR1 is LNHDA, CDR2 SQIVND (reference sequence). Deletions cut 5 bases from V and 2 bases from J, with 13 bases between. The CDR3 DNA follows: TGTGCCAGTAGTGATCGGAGAGGTGGCAATCAGCCCCAGCATTTT. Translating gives CASSDRRGGNQPQHF.

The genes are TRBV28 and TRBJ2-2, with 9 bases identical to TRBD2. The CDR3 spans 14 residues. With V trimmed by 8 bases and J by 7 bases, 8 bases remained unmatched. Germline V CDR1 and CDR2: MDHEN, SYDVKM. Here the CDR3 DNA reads TGTGCCAGCGTGCGGGAGGGCCGTTTCGGGGAGCTGTTTTTT. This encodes CASVREGRFGELFF.

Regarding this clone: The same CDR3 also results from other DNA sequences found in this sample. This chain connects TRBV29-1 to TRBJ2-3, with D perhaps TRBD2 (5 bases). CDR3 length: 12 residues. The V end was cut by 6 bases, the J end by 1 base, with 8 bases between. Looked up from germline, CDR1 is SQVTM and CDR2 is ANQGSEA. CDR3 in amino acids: CSVDGGTDTQYF. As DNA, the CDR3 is TGCAGCGTAGACGGGGGCACAGATACGCAGTATTTT.

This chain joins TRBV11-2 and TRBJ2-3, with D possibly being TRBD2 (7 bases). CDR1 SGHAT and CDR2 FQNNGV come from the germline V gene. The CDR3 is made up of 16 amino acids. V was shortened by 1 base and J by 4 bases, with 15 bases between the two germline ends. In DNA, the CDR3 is TGTGCCAGCAGCTTAGTGGGGAGGGGGACCGCAGATACGCAGTATTTT. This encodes CASSLVGRGTADTQYF.

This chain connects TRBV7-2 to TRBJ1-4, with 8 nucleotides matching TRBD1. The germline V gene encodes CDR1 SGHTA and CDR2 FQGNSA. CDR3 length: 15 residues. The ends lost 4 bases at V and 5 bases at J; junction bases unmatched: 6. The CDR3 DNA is TGTGCCAGCAGCTCGGGACAGGTTGGAAATGAAAAACTGTTTTTT. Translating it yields CASSSGQVGNEKLFF.

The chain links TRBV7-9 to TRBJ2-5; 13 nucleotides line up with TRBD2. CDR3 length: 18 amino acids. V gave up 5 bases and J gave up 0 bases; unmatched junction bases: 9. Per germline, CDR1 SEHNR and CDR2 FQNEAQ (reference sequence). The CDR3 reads CASSRGTSGMGYQETQYF. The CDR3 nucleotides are TGTGCCAGCAGCCGTGGGACTAGCGGGATGGGGTACCAAGAGACCCAGTACTTC.

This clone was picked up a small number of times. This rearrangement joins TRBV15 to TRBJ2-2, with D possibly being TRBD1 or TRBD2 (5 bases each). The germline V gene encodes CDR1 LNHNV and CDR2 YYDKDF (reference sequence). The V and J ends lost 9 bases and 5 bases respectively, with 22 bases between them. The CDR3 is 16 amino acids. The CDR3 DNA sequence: TGTGCCACTCTCCCTGCGGCAGGGAGTAGAACCGGGGAGCTGTTTTTT. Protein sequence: CATLPAAGSRTGELFF.